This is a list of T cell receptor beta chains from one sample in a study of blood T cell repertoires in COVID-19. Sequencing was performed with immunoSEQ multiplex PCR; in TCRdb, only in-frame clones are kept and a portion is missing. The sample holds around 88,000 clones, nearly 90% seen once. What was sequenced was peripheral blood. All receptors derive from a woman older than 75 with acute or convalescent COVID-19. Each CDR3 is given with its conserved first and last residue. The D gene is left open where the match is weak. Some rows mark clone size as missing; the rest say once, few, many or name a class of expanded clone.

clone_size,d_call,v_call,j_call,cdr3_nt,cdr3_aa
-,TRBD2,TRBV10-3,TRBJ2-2,TGTGCCATCAGTGAGGGGGGGGGCACCGGGGAGCTGTTTTTT,CAISEGGGTGELFF
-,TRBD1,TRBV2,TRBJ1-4,TGTGCCAGCAGGCGAGACAGGGGACTAAGTGAAAAACTGTTTTTT,CASRRDRGLSEKLFF
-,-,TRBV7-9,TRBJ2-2,TGTGCCAGCAGCTTAGGACAGGCCGGGGAGCTGTTTTTT,CASSLGQAGELFF
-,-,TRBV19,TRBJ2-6,TGTGCCAGCACCCCAGTAGCCGGCAGGGACTCTGGGGCCAACGTCCTGACTTTC,CASTPVAGRDSGANVLTF
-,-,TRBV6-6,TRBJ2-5,TGTGCCAGCAGTTACTCGACGTACAGCGGCCAAGAGACCCAGTACTTC,CASSYSTYSGQETQYF
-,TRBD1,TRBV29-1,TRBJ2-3,TGCAGCGTTGTCTGGACAGGGGGGAGCACAGATACGCAGTATTTT,CSVVWTGGSTDTQYF
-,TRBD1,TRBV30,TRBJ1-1,TGTGCCTGGTCGACATCGACAGGGCCGGCTTTCTTT,CAWSTSTGPAFF
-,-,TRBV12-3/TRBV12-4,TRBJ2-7,TGTGCCAGCAGTTTAGACTCCTACTACGAGCAGTACTTC,CASSLDSYYEQYF
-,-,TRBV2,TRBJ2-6,TGTGCCAGCAGTGACGCTATCTCTGGGGCCAACGTCCTGACTTTC,CASSDAISGANVLTF
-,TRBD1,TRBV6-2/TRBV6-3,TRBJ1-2,TGTGCCAGCAGTTACGACCGGGACAGGGTTTATGGCTACACCTTC,CASSYDRDRVYGYTF
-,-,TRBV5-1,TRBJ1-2,TGCGCCAGCAGCCAGGACACAGGGAGCTATGGCTACACCTTC,CASSQDTGSYGYTF
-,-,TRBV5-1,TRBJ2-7,TGCGCCAGCAGCATAACAGGGCGGTCCTACGAGCAGTACTTC,CASSITGRSYEQYF
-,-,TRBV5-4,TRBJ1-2,TGTGCCAGCAGTATAGGAGGACCACTCTATGGCTACACCTTC,CASSIGGPLYGYTF
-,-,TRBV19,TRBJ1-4,TGTGCCAGTAGTATACTACAGAGCCGTGAAAAACTGTTTTTT,CASSILQSREKLFF
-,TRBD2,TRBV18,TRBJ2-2,TGTGCCAGCTCACCACGGACTAGCGGGGAGCTGTTTTTT,CASSPRTSGELFF
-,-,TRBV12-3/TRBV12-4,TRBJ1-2,TGTGCCAGCAGTTTTACAGGGTCTGGTGGCTACACCTTC,CASSFTGSGGYTF
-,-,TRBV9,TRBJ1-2,TGTGCCAGCAGCGTAGGACAGGTCTATGGCTACACCTTC,CASSVGQVYGYTF
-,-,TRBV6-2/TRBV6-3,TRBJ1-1,TGTGCCAGCACCCCGGACAGATATTACACTGAAGCTTTCTTT,CASTPDRYYTEAFF
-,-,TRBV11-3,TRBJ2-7,TGTGCCAGCAGCTTTGAAAACAGTTACGAGCAGTACTTC,CASSFENSYEQYF
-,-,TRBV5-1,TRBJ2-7,TGCGCCAGCATCAGAGGGCCTGAAAACAACTACGAGCAGTACTTC,CASIRGPENNYEQYF
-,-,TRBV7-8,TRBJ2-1,TGTGCCAGCAGCGTCCTGGCGGTCAGCTACAATGAGCAGTTCTTC,CASSVLAVSYNEQFF
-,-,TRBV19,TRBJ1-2,TGTGCCAGTAGTATAGGGGCCTCGGACAGCTATGGCTACACCTTC,CASSIGASDSYGYTF
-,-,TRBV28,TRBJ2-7,TGTGCCAGCAGTTTATTTATCTTAGACTACGAGCAGTACTTC,CASSLFILDYEQYF
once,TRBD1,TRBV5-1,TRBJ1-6,TGCGCCAGCAGCTTCGACAGGGAAAGACCCCTCCACTTT,CASSFDRERPLHF
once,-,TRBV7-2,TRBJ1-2,TGTGCCAGCAGCTTAGGGGACATTCTCTATGGCTACACCTTC,CASSLGDILYGYTF
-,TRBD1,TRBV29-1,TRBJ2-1,TGCAGCGTTCAGGGACAGGGTATCGATGAGCAGTTCTTC,CSVQGQGIDEQFF
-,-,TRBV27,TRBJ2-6,TGTGCCAGCAGTTTATCAGGGGCTGGGGCCAACGTCCTGACTTTC,CASSLSGAGANVLTF
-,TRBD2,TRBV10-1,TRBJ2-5,TGCGCCAGCAGTGAGCCGGGACTAGCGGGGGACCGAGAGACCCAGTACTTC,CASSEPGLAGDRETQYF
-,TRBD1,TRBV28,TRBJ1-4,TGTGCCAGCAGTTACAGGGGTGGAAAACTGTTTTTT,CASSYRGGKLFF
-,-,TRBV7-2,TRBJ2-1,TGTGCCAGCAGCCACGGGGTTCCGGAATACAATGAGCAGTTCTTC,CASSHGVPEYNEQFF
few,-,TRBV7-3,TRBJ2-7,TGTGCCAGCGGATTACAGGGCGGCCCCTACGAGCAGTACTTC,CASGLQGGPYEQYF
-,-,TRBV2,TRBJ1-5,TGTGCCAGCAGTGAAGAGGGGCATCAGCCCCAGCATTTT,CASSEEGHQPQHF
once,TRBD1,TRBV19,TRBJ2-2,TGTGCCACCGTACAGGGGGCGGGCACCGGGGAGCTGTTTTTT,CATVQGAGTGELFF
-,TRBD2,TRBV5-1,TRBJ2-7,TGCGCCAGCAGCTTGGGGCGGGAGTTCTACAACGAGCAGTACTTC,CASSLGREFYNEQYF
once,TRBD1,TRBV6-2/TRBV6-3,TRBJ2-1,TGTGCCAGCAGCCTGGGACAGACCTACAATGAGCAGTTCTTC,CASSLGQTYNEQFF
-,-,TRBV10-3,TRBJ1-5,TGTGCCATCAGTGAAGCCAACGGGCCCCAGCATTTT,CAISEANGPQHF
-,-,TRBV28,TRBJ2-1,TGTGCCAGCAGTTGGGACTCGTACAATGAGCAGTTCTTC,CASSWDSYNEQFF
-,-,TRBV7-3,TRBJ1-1,TGTGCCAGCAGCCCAAGCCTGAACACTGAAGCTTTCTTT,CASSPSLNTEAFF
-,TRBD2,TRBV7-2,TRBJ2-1,TGTGCCAGCAGCTTACGGACTAGCATTAGCTCCTACAATGAGCAGTTCTTC,CASSLRTSISSYNEQFF
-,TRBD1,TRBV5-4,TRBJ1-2,TGTGCCAGCAGACCGGGACAGGGCAACTATGGCTACACCTTC,CASRPGQGNYGYTF
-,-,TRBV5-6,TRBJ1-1,TGTGCCAGCAGAACCCTGGGCGTGAACACTGAAGCTTTCTTT,CASRTLGVNTEAFF
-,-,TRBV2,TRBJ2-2,TGTGCCAGCGCTACCACCGGGGAGCTGTTTTTT,CASATTGELFF
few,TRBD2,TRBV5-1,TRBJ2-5,TGCGCCAGCAGCACTGGGACTAGCGGGGGGCAAGAGACCCAGTACTTC,CASSTGTSGGQETQYF
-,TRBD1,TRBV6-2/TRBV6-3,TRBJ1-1,TGTGCCAGCAGTACATTTGGACAGGGGAGAAGGAACACTGAAGCTTTCTTT,CASSTFGQGRRNTEAFF